This T cell receptor (beta chain) was observed in a study of technical replicates of blood from several donors. The CDR3 sequence is 14 residues long. CDR1 is LNHDA, CDR2 SQIVND, per germline (reference sequence). Trimming removed 7 bases from V and 5 bases from J, with 18 bases in between. TCRdb's table, derived via immunoSEQ multiplex PCR, lists solely in-frame clones and lacks some. Among roughly 68,000 clones, approximately 89% were seen once, and the ten largest hold about 4.9%. The sequence derives from a human donor in good health. Some clones in this sample may be carry-over from other donors' samples. The chain has TRBV19 and TRBJ2-7, with D possibly matching TRBD2 (6 bases). Sequenced sample: PBMCs. The CDR3, as DNA: TGTGCCAGTACCTCCCTCGCGGGGAACCACGAGCAGTACTTC. This encodes CASTSLAGNHEQYF.